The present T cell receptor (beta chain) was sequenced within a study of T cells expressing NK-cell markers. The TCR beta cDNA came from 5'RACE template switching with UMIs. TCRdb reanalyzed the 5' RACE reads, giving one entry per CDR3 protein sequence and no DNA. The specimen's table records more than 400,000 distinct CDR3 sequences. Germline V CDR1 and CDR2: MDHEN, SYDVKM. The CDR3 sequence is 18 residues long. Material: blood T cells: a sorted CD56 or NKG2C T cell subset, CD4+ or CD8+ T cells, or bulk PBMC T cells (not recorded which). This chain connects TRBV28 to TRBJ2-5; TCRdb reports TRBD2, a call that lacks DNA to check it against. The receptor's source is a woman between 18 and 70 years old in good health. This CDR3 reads CASSRSSGRAARVETQYF.